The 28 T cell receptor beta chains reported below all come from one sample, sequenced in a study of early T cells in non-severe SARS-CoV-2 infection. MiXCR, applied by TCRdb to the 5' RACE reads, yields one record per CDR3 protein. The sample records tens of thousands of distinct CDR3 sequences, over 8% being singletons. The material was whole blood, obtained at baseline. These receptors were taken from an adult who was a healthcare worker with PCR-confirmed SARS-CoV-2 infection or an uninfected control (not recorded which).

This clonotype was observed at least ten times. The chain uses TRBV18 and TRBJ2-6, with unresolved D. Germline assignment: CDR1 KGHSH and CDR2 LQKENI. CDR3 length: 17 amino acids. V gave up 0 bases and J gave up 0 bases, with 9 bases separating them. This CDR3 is CASSPPSLSSGANVLTF. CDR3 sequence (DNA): TGTGCCAGCTCACCACCCTCATTGAGCTCTGGGGCCAACGTCCTGACTTTC. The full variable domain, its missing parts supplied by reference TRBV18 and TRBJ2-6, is NAGVMQNPRHLVRRRGQEARLRCSPMKGHSHVYWYRQLPEEGLKFMVYLQKENIIDESGMPKERFSAEFPKEGPSILRIQQVVRGDSAAYFCASSPPSLSSGANVLTFGAGSRLTVL.

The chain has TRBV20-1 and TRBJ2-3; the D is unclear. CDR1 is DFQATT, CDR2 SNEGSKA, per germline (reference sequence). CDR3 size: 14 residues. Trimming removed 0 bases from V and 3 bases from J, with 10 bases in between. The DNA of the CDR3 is TGCAGTGCTAGAGAGTTGGGCTTGACAGATACGCAGTATTTT. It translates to CSARELGLTDTQYF.

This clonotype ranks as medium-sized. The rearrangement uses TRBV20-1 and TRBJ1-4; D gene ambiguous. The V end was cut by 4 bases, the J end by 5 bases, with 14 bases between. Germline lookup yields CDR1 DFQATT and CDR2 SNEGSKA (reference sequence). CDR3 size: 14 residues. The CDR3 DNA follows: TGCAGTGCTATTCCCGCAGACAAAAATGAAAAACTGTTTTTT. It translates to CSAIPADKNEKLFF.

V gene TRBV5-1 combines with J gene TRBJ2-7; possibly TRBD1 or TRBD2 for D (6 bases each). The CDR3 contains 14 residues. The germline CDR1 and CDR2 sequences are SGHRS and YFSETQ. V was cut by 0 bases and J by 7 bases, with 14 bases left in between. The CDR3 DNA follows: TGCGCCAGCAGCTTGGCCTTCGGGGGCGGGGAGCAGTACTTC. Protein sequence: CASSLAFGGGEQYF.

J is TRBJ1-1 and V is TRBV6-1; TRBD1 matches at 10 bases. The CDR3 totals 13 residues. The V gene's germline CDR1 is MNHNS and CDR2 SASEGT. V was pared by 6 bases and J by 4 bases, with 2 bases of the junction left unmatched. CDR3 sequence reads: CASRGQGPTEAFF. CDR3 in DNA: TGTGCCAGCAGGGGACAGGGGCCCACTGAAGCTTTCTTT.

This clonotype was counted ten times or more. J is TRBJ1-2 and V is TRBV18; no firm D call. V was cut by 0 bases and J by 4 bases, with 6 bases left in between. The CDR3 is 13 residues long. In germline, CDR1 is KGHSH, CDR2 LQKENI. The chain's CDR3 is CASSPPTRYGYTF. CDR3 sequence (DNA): TGTGCCAGCTCACCACCCACTCGCTATGGCTACACCTTC.

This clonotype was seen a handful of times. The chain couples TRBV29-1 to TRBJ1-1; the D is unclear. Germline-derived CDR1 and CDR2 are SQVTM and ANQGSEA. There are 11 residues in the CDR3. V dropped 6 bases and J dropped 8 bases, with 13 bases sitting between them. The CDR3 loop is CSVRVNWEAFF. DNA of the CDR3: TGCAGCGTGAGGGTGAATTGGGAAGCTTTCTTT.

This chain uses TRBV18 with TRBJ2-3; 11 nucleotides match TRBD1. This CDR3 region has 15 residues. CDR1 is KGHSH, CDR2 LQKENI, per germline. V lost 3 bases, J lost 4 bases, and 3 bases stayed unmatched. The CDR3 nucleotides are TGTGCCAGCTCACCCGGGACAGGGGGTTCAGATACGCAGTATTTT. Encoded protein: CASSPGTGGSDTQYF.

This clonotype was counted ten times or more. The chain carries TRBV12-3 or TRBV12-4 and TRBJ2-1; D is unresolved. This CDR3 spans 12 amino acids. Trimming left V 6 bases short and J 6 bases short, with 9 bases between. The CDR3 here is CASRENVNEQFF. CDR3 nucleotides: TGTGCCAGCAGGGAGAACGTCAATGAGCAGTTCTTC.

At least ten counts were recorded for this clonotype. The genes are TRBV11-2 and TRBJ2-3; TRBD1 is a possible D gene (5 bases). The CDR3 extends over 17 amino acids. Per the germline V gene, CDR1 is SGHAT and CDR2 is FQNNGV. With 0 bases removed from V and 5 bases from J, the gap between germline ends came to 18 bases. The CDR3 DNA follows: TGTGCCAGCAGCTTAGATGGCTGGGGCCGATCCGGAGATACGCAGTATTTT. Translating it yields CASSLDGWGRSGDTQYF.

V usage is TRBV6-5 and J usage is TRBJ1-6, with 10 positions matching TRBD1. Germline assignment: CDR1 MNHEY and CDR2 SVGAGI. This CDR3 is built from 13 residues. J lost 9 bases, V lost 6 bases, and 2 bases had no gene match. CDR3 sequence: CASRRDRGSPLHF. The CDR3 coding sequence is TGTGCCAGCAGACGGGACAGGGGTTCACCCCTCCACTTT.

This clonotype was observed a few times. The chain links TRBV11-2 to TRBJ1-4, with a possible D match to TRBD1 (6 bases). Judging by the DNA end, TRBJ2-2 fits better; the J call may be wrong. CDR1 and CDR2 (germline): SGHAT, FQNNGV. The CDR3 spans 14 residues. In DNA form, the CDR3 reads TGTGCCAGCAGCCCCAGGGAATGGGGGCTGGAGCTGTTTTTT. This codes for CASSPREWGLELFF.

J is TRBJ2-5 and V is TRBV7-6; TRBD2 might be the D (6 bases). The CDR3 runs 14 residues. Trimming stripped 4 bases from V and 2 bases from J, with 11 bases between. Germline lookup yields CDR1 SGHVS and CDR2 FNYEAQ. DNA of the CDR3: TGTGCCAGCAGCTCTTCTCGGGAGCAAGAGACCCAGTACTTC. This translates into CASSSSREQETQYF.

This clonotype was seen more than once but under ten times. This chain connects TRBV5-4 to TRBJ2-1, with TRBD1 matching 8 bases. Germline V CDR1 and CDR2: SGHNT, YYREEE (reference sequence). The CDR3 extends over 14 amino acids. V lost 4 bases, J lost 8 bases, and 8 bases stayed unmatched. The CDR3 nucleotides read TGTGCCAGCAGCGCAAGGACAGGGACGGATGAGCAGTTCTTC. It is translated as CASSARTGTDEQFF.

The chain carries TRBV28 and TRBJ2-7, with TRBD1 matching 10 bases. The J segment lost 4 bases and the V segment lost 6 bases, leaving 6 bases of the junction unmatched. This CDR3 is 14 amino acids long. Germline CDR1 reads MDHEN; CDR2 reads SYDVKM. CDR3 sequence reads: CASSSGTGEYEQYF. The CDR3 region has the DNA TGTGCCAGCAGCTCCGGGACAGGGGAGTACGAGCAGTACTTC.

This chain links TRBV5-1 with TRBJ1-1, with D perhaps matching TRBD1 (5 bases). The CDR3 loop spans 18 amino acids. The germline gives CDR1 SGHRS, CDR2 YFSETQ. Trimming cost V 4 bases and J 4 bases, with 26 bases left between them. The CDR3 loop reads CASSPTLSGGIGSTEAFF. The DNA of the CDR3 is TGCGCCAGCAGCCCAACCTTAAGCGGGGGAATTGGTAGCACTGAAGCTTTCTTT.

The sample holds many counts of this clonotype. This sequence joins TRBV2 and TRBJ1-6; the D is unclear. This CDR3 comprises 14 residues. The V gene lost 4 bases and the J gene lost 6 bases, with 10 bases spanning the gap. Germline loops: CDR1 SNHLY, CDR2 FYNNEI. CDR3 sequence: CASSVIDSNSPLHF. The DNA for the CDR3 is TGTGCCAGCAGTGTGATTGATAGTAATTCACCCCTCCACTTT.

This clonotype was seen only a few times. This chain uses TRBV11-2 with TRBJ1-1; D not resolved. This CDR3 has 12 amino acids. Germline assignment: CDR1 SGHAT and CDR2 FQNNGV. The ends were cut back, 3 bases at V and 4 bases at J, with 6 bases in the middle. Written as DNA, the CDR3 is TGTGCCAGCAGCTTCTCCGGCACTGAAGCTTTCTTT. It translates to CASSFSGTEAFF.

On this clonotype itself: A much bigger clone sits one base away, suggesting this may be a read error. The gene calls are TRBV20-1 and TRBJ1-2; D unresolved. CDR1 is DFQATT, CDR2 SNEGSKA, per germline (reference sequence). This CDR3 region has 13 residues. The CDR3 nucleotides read TGCCGTGCTAGGAACAGACGCAACTATGGCTACACCTTC. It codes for CRARNRRNYGYTF.

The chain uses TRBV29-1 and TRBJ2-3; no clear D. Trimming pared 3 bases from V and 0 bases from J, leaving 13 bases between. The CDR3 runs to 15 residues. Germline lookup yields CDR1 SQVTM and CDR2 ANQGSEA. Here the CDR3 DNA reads TGCAGCGTTGATCTTCAGGACCCCAGCACAGATACGCAGTATTTT. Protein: CSVDLQDPSTDTQYF.

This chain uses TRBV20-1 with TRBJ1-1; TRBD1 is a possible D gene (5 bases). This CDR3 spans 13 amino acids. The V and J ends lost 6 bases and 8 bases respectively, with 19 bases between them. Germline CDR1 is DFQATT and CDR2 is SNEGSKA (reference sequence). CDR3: CSALLQGHNEAFF. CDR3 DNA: TGCAGTGCACTCCTTCAGGGCCACAACGAAGCTTTCTTT.

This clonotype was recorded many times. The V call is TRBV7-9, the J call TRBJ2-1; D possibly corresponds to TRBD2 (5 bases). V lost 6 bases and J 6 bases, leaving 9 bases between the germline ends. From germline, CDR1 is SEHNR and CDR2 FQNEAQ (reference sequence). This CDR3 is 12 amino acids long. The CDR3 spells CASRDSSNEQFF. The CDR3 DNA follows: TGTGCCAGCAGGGACTCTAGCAATGAGCAGTTCTTC.

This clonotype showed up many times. CDR3 amino acids: CSVAGTVEGYTF. CDR3 bases: TGCAGCGTCGCCGGGACAGTGGAGGGCTACACCTTC. This rearrangement joins TRBV29-1 to TRBJ1-2, with TRBD1 matching over 7 bases. V lost 6 bases and J lost 8; bases outside the gene matches: 9. Germline values: CDR1 SQVTM, CDR2 ANQGSEA. The CDR3 loop spans 12 amino acids.

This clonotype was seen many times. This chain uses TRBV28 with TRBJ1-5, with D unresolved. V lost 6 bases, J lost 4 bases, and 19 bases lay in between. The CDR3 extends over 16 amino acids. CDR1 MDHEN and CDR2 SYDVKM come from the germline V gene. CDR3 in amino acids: CASSGVRQVNNQPQHF. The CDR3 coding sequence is TGTGCCAGCAGCGGGGTCCGTCAAGTCAATAATCAGCCCCAGCATTTT.

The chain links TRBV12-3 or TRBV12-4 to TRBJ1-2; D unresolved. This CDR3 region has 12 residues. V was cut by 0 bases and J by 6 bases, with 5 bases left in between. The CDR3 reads CASSLARDGYTF. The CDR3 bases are TGTGCCAGCAGTTTAGCGCGGGATGGCTACACCTTC.

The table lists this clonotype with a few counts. The CDR3 reads CASSLGTGLSYEQYF. The CDR3 DNA sequence: TGCGCCAGCAGCTTGGGGACAGGTCTGTCCTACGAGCAGTACTTC. V is TRBV5-1 and J is TRBJ2-7; 7 bases are a match to TRBD1. The junction had 4 bases not matched to a gene; V was cut back by 0 bases and J by 1 base. Germline V gene lookup returns CDR1 SGHRS and CDR2 YFSETQ. The CDR3 extends over 15 amino acids. Variable domain in full (rest from reference TRBV5-1 and TRBJ2-7): KAGVTQTPRYLIKTRGQQVTLSCSPISGHRSVSWYQQTPGQGLQFLFEYFSETQRNKGNFPGRFSGRQFSNSRSEMNVSTLELGDSALYLCASSLGTGLSYEQYFGPGTRLTVT.

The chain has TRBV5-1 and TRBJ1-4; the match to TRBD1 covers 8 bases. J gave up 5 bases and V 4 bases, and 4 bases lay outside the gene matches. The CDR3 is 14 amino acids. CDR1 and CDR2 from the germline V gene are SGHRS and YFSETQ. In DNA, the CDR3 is TGCGCCAGCAGCACCCGACAGGGGAATGAAAAACTGTTTTTT. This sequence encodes CASSTRQGNEKLFF.

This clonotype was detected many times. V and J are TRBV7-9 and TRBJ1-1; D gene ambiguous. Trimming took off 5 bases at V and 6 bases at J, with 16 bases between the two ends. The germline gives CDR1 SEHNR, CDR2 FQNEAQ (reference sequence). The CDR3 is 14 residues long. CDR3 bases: TGTGCCAGCAGCCATAACCCCGATTCCGCTGAAGCTTTCTTT. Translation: CASSHNPDSAEAFF.